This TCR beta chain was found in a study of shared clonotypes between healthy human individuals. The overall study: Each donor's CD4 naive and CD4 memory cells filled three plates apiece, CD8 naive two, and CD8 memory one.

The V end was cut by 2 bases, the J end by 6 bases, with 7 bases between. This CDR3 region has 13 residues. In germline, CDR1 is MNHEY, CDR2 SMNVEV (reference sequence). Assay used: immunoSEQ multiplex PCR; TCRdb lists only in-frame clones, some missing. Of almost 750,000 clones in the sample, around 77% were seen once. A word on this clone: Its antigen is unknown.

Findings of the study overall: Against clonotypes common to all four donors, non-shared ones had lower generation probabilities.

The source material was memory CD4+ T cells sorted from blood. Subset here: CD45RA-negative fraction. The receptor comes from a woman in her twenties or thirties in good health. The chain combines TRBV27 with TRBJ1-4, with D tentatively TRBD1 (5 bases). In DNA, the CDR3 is TGTGCCAGCAGTTTAATAGGGGATGAAAAACTGTTTTTT. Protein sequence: CASSLIGDEKLFF.